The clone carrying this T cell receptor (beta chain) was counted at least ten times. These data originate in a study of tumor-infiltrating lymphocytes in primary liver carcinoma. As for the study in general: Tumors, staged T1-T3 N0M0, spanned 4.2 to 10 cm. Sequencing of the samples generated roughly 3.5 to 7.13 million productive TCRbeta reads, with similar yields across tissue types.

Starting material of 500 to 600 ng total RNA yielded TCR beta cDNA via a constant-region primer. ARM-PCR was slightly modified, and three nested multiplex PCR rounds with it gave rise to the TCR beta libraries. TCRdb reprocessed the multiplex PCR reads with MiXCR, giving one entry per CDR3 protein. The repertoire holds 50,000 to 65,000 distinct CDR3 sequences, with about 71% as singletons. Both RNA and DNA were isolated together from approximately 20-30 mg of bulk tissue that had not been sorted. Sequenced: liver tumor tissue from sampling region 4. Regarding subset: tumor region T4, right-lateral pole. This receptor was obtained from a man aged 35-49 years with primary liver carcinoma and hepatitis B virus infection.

CDR3 coding DNA: TGTGCCAGCAGTTACGGGAGGAATCAGCCCCAGCATTTT. Translating gives CASSYGRNQPQHF. V usage is TRBV6-5 and J usage is TRBJ1-5; D not resolved. V shed 2 bases and J shed 4 bases, with 6 bases lying between them. There are 13 residues in the CDR3. Per germline, CDR1 MNHEY and CDR2 SVGAGI.